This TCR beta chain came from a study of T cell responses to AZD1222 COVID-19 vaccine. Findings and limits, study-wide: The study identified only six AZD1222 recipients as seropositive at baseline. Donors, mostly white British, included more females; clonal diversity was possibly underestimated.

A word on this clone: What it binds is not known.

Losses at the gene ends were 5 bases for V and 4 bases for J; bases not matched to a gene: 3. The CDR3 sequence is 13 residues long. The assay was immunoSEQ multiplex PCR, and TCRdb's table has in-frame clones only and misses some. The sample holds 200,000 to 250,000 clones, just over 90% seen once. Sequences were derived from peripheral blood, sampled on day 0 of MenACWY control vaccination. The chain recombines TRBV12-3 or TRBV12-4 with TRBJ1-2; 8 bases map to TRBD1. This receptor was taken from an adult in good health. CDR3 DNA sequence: TGTGCCAGCAGTCACGGACAGGGCTATGGCTACACCTTC. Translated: CASSHGQGYGYTF.